This T cell receptor (beta chain) was obtained from a study of T-cell reconstitution after alpha-beta-depleted transplantation in children. Study findings and constraints: T cells produced anew were the main source of T-cell counts and diversity one year after transplant. Reportedly, only several hundred clones from non-depleted graft cells drove alpha-beta T-cell counts at about two months. After transplant, high TCRbeta diversity at day 60 in some patients arose from surviving recipient T cells and thymic progenitors.

At least ten counts were recorded for this clonotype. Its matching antigen is unknown. A TCRbeta library incorporating unique molecular identifiers was prepared. TCRdb ran MiXCR on the PCR reads and lists one entry per CDR3 protein. The sample has approximately 240,000 distinct CDR3 sequences, about a tenth seen once. Germline V CDR1 and CDR2: DFQATT, SNEGSKA (reference sequence). This CDR3 comprises 13 residues. The ends lost 3 bases at V and 4 bases at J; junction bases unmatched: 0. V and J are TRBV20-1 and TRBJ2-5; 12 positions agree with TRBD2. The sequence came from a child under two years old with acute myeloid leukemia, due to receive a stem cell transplant. Specimen: PBMCs, collected before TCRalphabeta/CD19-depleted stem cell transplant. CDR3 sequence: CSARTSGRETQYF. DNA of the CDR3: TGCAGTGCTAGGACTAGCGGGAGAGAGACCCAGTACTTC.